This TCR beta chain originates from a study of blood T cells in healthy people across ages. V was pared by 0 bases and J by 6 bases, with 5 bases of the junction left unmatched. The germline CDR1 and CDR2 sequences are SGDLS and YYNGEE. This CDR3 spans 15 amino acids. Using a J-beta primer mix together with a sample-barcoded 5' primer, a second PCR was run for roughly 7 to 12 cycles. Each cDNA molecule carried a tag from a template-switch adaptor that contained 12 random nucleotides. Using its own MiXCR run on the 5' RACE reads, TCRdb lists one record per CDR3 protein. The sample contains around 710,000 distinct CDR3 sequences, roughly two fifths of which appear only once.

The sequence came from an older woman in good health. This chain connects TRBV9 to TRBJ1-5, with 8 nucleotides matching TRBD1. Input material: blood. CDR3 sequence: CASSVEGQGGQPQHF. CDR3 DNA sequence: TGTGCCAGCAGCGTAGAAGGACAGGGCGGTCAGCCCCAGCATTTT.